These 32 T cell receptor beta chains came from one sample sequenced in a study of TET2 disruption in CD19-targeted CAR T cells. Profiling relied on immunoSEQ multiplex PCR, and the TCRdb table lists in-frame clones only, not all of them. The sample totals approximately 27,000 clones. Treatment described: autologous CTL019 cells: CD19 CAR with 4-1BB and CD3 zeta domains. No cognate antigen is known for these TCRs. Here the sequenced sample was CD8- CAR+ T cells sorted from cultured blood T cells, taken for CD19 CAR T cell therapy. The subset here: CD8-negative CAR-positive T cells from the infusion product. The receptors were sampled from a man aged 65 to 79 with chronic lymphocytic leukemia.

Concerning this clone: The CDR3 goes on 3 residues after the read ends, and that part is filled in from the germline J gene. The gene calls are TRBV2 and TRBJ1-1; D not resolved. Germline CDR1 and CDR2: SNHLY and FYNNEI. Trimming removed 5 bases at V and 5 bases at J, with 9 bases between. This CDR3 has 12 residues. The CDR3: CASSTRGTEAFF. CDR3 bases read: TGTGCCAGCAGTACCCGGGGAACTGAA. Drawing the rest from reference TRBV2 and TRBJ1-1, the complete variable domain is EPEVTQTPSHQVTQMGQEVILRCVPISNHLYFYWYRQILGQKVEFLVSFYNNEISEKSEIFDDQFSVERPDGSNFTLKIRSTKLEDSAMYFCASSTRGTEAFFGQGTRLTVV.

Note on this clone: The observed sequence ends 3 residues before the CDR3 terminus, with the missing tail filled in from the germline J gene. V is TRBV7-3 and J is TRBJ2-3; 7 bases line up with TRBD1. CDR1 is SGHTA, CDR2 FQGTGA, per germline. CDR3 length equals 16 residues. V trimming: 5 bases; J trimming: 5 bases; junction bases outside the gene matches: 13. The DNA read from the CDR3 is TGTGCCAGCAGCCCAGGGGGTCGGGGAGTGGGAGATACG. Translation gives CASSPGGRGVGDT. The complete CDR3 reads CASSPGGRGVGDTQYF.

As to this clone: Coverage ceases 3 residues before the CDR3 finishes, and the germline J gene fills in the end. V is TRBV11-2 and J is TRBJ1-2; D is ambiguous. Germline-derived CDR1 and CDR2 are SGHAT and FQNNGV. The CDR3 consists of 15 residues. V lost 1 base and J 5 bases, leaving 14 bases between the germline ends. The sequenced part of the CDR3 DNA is TGTGCCAGCAGCTTAGGCGATCTGGTCCCGTATGGC. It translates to CASSLGDLVPYG. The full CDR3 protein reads CASSLGDLVPYGYTF. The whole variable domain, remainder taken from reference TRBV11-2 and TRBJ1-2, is EAGVAQSPRYKIIEKRQSVAFWCNPISGHATLYWYQQILGQGPKLLIQFQNNGVVDDSQLPKDRFSAERLKGVDSTLKIQPAKLEDSAVYLCASSLGDLVPYGYTFGSGTRLTVV.

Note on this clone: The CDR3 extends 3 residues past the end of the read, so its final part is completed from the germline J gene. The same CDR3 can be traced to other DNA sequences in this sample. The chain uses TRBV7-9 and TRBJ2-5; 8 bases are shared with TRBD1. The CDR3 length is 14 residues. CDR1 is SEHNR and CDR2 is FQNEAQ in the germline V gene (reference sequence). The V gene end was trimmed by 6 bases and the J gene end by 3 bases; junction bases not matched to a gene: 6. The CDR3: CASSSGGREETQYF. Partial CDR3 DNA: TGTGCCAGCAGTTCAGGGGGCCGAGAAGAGACC.

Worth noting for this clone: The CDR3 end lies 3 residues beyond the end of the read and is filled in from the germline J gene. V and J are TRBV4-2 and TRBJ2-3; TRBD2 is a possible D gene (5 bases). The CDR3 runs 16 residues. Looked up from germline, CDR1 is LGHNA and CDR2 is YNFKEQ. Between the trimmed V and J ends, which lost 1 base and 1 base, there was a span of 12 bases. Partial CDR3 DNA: TGTGCCAGCAGCCAAGGGACCGGACTGCGCACAGATACG. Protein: CASSQGTGLRTDT. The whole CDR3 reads CASSQGTGLRTDTQYF.

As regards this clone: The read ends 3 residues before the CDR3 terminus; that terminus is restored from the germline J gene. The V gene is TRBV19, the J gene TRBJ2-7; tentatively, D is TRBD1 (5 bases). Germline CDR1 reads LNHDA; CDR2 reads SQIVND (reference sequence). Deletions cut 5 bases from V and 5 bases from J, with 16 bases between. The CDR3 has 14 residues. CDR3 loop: CASSLRQKENEQYF. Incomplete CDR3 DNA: TGTGCCAGTAGTTTACGACAGAAAGAAAACGAG.

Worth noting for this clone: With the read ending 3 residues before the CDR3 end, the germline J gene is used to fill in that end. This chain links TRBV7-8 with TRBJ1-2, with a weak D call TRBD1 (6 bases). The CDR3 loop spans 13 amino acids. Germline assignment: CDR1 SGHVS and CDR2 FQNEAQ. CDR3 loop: CASRSIQGASYTF. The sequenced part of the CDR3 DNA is TGTGCCAGCAGGTCCATACAGGGAGCTAGC.

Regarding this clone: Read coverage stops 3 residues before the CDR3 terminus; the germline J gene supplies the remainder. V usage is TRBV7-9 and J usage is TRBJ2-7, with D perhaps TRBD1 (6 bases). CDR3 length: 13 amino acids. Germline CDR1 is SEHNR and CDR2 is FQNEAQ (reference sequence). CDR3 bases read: TGTGCTATCAGCTCTTGGACAGCCTACGAG. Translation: CAISSWTAYE. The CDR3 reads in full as CAISSWTAYEQYF.

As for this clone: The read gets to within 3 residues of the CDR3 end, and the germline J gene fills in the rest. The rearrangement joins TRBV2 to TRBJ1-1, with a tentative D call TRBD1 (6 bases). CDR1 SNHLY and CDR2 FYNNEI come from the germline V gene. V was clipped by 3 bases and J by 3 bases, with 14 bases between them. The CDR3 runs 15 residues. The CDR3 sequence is CASSEGGRFDTEAFF. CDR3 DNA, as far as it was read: TGTGCCAGCAGTGAGGGGGGGCGATTTGACACTGAA.

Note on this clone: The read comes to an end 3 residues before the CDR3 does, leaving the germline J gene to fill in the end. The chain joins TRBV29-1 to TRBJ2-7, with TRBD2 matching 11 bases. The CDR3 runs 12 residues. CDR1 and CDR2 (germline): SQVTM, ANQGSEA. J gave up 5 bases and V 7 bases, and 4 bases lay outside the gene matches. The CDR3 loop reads CSGTSGSHEQYF. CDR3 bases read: TGCAGCGGGACTAGCGGGTCACACGAG.

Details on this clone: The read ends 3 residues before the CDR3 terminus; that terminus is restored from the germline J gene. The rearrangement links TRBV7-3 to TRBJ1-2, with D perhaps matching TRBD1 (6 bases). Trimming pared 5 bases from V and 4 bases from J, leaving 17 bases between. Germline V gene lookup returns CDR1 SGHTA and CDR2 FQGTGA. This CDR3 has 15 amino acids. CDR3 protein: CASSPDGQSVYGYTF. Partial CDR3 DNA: TGTGCCAGCAGCCCGGACGGACAGTCAGTCTATGGC.

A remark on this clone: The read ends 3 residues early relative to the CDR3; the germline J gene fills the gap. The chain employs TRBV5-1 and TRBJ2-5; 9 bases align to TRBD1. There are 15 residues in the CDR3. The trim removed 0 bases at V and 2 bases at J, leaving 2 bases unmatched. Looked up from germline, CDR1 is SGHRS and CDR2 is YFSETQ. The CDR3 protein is CASSLEGQGQETQYF. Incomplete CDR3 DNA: TGCGCCAGCAGCTTGGAGGGACAGGGACAAGAGACC.

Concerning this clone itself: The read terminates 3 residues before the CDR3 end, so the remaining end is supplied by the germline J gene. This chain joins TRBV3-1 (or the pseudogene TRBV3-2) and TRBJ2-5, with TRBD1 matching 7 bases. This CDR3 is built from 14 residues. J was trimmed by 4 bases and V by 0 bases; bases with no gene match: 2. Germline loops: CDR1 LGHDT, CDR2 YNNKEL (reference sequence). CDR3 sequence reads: CASSQDPGGETQYF. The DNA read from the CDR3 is TGTGCCAGCAGCCAAGATCCAGGGGGAGAGACC.

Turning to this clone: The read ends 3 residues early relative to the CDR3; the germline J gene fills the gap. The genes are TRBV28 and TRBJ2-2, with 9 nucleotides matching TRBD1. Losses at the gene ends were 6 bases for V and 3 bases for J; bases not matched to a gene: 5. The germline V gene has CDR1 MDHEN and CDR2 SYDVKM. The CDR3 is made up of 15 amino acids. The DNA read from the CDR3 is TGTGCCAGCAGGGGCGGGACAGGGTACACCGGGGAG. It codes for CASRGGTGYTGE. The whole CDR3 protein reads CASRGGTGYTGELFF.

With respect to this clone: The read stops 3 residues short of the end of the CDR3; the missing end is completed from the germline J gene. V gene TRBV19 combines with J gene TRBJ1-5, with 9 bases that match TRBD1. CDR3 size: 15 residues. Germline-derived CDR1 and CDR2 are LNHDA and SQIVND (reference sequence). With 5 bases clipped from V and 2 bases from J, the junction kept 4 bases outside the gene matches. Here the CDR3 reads CASSEQGAGNQPQHF. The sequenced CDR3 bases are TGTGCCAGTAGTGAACAGGGGGCTGGCAATCAGCCC.

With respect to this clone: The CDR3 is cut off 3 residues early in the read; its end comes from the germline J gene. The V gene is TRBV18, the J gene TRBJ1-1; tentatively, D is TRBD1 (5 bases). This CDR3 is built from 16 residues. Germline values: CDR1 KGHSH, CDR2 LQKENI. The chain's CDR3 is CASSQGLPGFYYEAFF. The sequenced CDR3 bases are TGTGCCAGCTCACAAGGACTACCAGGGTTCTACTACGAG.

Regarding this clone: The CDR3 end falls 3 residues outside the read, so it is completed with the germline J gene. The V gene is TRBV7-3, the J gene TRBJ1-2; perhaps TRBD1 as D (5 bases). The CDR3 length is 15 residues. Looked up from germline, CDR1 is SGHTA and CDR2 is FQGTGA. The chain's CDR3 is CASSFPTSGANDYTF. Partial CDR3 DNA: TGTGCCAGCAGCTTCCCGACTAGCGGGGCCAATGAC.

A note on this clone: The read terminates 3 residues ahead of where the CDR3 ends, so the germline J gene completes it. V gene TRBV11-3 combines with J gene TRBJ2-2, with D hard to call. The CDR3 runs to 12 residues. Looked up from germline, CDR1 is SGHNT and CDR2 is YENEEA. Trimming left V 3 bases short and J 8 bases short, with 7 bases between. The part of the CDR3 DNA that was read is TGTGCCAGCAGCTTCCCCATGGGGGAG. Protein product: CASSFPMGE. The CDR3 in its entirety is CASSFPMGELFF.

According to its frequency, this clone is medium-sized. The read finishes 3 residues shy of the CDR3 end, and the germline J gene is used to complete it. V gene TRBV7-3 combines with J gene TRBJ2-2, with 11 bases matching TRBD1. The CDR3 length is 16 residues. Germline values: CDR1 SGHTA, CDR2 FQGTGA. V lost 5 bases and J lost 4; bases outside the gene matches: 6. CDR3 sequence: CASSPWTGGGTGELFF. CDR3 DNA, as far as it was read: TGTGCCAGCAGCCCGTGGACAGGGGGCGGCACCGGGGAG.

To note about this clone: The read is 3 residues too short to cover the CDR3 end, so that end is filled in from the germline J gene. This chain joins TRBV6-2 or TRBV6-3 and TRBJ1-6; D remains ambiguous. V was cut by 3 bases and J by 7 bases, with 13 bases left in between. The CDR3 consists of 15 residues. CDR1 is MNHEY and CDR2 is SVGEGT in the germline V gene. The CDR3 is CASSYFDTRNSPLHF. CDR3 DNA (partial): TGTGCCAGCAGTTATTTCGACACTCGGAATTCACCC.

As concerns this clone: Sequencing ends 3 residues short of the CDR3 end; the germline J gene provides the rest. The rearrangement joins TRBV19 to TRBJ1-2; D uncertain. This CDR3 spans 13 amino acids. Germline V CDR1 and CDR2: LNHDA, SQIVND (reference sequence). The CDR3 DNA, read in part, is TGTGCCAGTAGTTCTCCCTTTATAGATACC. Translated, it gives CASSSPFIDT. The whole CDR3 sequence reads CASSSPFIDTYTF.

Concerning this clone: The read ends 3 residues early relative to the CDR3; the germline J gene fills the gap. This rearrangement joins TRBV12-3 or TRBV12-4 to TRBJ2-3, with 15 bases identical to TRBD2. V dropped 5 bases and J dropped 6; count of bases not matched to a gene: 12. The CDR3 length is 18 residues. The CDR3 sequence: CASSHSPGLAGGMDTQYF. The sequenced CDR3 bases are TGTGCCAGCAGTCATAGCCCGGGACTAGCGGGGGGCATGGATACG.

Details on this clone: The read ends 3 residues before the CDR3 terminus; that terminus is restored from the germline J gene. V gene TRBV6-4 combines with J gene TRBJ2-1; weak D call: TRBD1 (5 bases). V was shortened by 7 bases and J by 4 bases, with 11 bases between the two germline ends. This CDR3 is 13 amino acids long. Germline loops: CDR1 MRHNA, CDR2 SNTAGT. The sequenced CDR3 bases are TGTGCCAGCACCCTGACAGTTTACAATGAG. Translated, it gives CASTLTVYNE. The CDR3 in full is CASTLTVYNEQFF.

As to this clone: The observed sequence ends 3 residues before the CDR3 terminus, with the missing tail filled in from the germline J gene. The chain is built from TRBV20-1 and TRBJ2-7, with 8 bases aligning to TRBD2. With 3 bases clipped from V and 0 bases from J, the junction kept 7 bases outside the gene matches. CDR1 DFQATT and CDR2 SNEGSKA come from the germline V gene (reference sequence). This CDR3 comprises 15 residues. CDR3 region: CSASGGGRASYEQYF. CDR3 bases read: TGCAGTGCTAGCGGGGGGGGACGGGCCTCCTACGAG.

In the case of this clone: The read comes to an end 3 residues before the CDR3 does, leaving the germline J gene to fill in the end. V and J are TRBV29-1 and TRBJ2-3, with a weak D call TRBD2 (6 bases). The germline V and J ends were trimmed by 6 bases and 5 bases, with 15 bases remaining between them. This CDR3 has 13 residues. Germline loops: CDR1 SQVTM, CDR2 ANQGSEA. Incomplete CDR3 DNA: TGCAGCGTGGACGGGAGCAGGGTAGATACG. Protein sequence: CSVDGSRVDT. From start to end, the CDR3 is CSVDGSRVDTQYF.

The CDR3: CAISQGQGQDWTEAFF. CDR3 DNA (partial): TGTGCCATCAGCCAGGGACAGGGACAAGACTGGACTGAA. The chain uses TRBV10-3 and TRBJ1-1; 9 bases map to TRBD1. The CDR3 is cut off 3 residues early in the read; its end comes from the germline J gene. The CDR3 sequence is 16 residues long. Germline V lookup: CDR1 ENHRY, CDR2 SYGVKD. With V trimmed by 6 bases and J by 5 bases, 13 bases remained unmatched.

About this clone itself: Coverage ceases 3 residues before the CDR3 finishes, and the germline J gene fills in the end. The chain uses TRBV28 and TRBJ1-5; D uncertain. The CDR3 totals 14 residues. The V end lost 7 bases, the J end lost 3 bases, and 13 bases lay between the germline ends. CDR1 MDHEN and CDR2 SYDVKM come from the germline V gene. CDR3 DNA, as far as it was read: TGTGCCAGCAAAAGTCAGAGAATCAATCAGCCC. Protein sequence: CASKSQRINQP. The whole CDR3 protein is CASKSQRINQPQHF.

This CDR3 is CASSLEGHPQETQYF. The covered CDR3 bases are TGCGCCAGCAGCTTGGAGGGACACCCCCAAGAGACC. This chain links TRBV5-1 with TRBJ2-5; D is possibly TRBD1 (6 bases). The read ends 3 residues shy of where the CDR3 ends; the end is completed using the germline J gene. V lost 0 bases, J lost 1 base, and 10 bases lay in between. The CDR3 loop spans 15 amino acids. Germline lookup yields CDR1 SGHRS and CDR2 YFSETQ.

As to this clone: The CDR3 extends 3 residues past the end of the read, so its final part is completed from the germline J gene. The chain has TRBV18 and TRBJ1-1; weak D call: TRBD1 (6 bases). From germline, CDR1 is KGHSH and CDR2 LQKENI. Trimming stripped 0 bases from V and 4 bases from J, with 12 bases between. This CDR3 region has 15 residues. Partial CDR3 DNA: TGTGCCAGCTCACCACCGGGCAGGGGAGGCACTGAA. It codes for CASSPPGRGGTE. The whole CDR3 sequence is CASSPPGRGGTEAFF. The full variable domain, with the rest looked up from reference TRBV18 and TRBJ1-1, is NAGVMQNPRHLVRRRGQEARLRCSPMKGHSHVYWYRQLPEEGLKFMVYLQKENIIDESGMPKERFSAEFPKEGPSILRIQQVVRGDSAAYFCASSPPGRGGTEAFFGQGTRLTVV.

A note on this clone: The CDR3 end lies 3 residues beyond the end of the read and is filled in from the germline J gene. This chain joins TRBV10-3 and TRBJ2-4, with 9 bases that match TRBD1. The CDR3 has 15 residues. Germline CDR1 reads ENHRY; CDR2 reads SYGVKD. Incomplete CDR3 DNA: TGTGCCATCAGCCAGGGACAGGGTATGGCTCAGCCT. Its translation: CAISQGQGMAQP. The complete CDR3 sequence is CAISQGQGMAQPQYF.

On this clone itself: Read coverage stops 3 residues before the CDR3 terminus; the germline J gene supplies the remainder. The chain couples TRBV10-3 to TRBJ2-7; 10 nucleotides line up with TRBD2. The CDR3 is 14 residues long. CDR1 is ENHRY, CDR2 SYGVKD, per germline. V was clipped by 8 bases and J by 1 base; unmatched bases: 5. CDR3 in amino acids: CAIGSGGPSYEQYF. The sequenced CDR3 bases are TGTGCCATCGGTAGCGGGGGGCCGTCCTACGAG.

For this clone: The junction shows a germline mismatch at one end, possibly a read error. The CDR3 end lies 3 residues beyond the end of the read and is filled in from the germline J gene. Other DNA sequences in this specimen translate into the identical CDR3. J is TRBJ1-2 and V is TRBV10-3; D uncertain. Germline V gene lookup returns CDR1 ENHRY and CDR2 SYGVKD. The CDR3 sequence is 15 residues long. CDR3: CAISESSGDGYGYTF. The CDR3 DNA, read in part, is TGTGCCATCAGTGAGTCGTCCGGGGATGGCTATGGT.